This TCR beta chain was sequenced during a study of OX40 agonist ivuxolimab in advanced cancers. Across the study: It was permissible to have had prior anti-PD-1, anti-PD-L1 or anti-CTLA-4 therapy, and under 45% had some. The study reported partial responses in three patients: one hepatocellular carcinoma, two cutaneous melanoma.

Peripheral blood came from all dose cohorts at three timepoints. Clones were sequenced by immunoSEQ multiplex PCR, and TCRdb holds only the in-frame ones, with some missing. The sample yields about 71,000 clones, roughly 81% seen once. The CDR3 has 13 residues. Deletions cut 2 bases from V and 0 bases from J, with 7 bases between. CDR1 is GTSNPN, CDR2 SVGIG, per germline (reference sequence). Material: CD4+ or CD8+ T cells sorted from blood, obtained in a trial of the OX40 agonist ivuxolimab. The clonotype was recovered from an adult with an advanced solid tumor such as melanoma, head and neck, liver or kidney cancer. The chain recombines TRBV30 with TRBJ1-1; D is unclear. CDR3 DNA sequence: TGTGCCTGGAGTCCAAACCTGAACACTGAAGCTTTCTTT. This encodes CAWSPNLNTEAFF.